The sequence of this T cell receptor beta chain was determined in a study of CD8+ T cells in alopecia areata (dated by TCRdb to 2017 to 2018). Broadly, across the study: The treated patients took part in an open-label pilot trial in which moderate-to-severe alopecia areata was treated with oral tofacitinib at 5 to 10 mg twice daily. For the treated patients, the SALT score, which quantifies what percentage of scalp surface area is affected, served as the measure of disease severity. Scalp tissue and sorted CD4+ and CD8+ peripheral blood T cells from patchy and totalis/universalis alopecia areata patients and from healthy controls were covered by human TCRbeta sequencing. Biopsies were taken from tofacitinib-treated patients at baseline and again at 4 and 24 weeks into treatment, and several of those patients also had a later scalp biopsy. In both human patients and the C3H/HeJ mouse model, the study applied high-throughput TCRbeta sequencing to look at T cell clonal expansion in alopecia areata. Scalp clonality was compared across normal scalp (n=4), patchy alopecia areata scalp (n=8), and alopecia totalis/universalis scalp (n=8). RNA was extracted with the PAXgene miRNA kit for fixed scalp, the miRNeasy kit for PBMCs, and the RNeasy kit for mouse skin. Patients stayed on tofacitinib for 6 to 18 months and then had 6 months of follow-up off drug so that delayed response and recurrence could be assessed. immunoSEQ multiplex PCR using 35 Vbeta forward primers and 13 Jbeta reverse primers was used to amplify TCRbeta CDR3 regions.

The time point label for this specimen denotes: more than three weeks on oral tofacitinib. Sample treatment or condition, as interpreted from the label and publication: oral pan-JAK inhibitor, 5-10 mg twice daily. Lesional scalp punch biopsies and peripheral blood were obtained from alopecia areata patients. After PBMCs were isolated by density centrifugation and stained for CD3, CD4 and CD8, a FACSAria was used to sort CD4+ and CD8+ T cells. Trimming takes 4 bases from V and 1 base from J, and the germline ends sit 9 bases apart. CDR1 and CDR2 were assigned from the germline V gene as SGHRS and YFSETQ. Inclusive of the bounding cysteine and phenylalanine, the CDR3 is 13 residues long. Kept here is only the CDR3 DNA, which spans 39 bases and is read in frame from base 1. Library generation was performed with the immunoSEQ multiplex PCR assay. To provide template for TCR sequencing, every sample had RNA extracted and reverse transcribed into cDNA. SuperScript III was used for first-strand cDNA synthesis, primed with a 2:1 mix of oligo-dT and random hexamers. A synthetic immune receptor repertoire was used to measure amplification bias, and any remaining bias was corrected computationally. The source study handled its data this way. Raw reads were preprocessed to remove errors, and CDR3 was defined by IMGT conventions from the conserved cysteine to phenylalanine. Clonality was calculated as 1 minus Shannon entropy normalized by log2 of the number of productive unique TCRs. Whether each scalp clone was CD4 or CD8 was inferred by checking scalp TCRbeta sequences against the CD4 and CD8 repertoires from sorted blood. This immuneACCESS table, as held by TCRdb, lists in-frame sequences with V and J called but not all clones. Of the missing ones, under half trace to an unresolved V gene in checked studies; the others have no known cause. D and trimming were read from the DNA, whereas the V and J calls and clone size are those reported in that table. The sample table holds 95,000 to 100,000 clones, of which more than 55% were seen once. In total, the top ten clones hold about 14% of the sample.

Note on this clone: Its recognized antigen is unknown. The sample holds no much larger clone one base away, and base qualities are not on file.

The investigation overall reported the following: Resident alphabeta T cells in normal human skin are also sequenced, complicating scalp TCR repertoire analysis, unlike mouse skin dominated by gammadelta T cells. Many expanded lesional clones were found to persist in scalp and blood during tofacitinib treatment, and relapse after treatment cessation may be partly explained by this persistence. Compared with normal scalp, lesional scalp had higher clonality and more expanded CD8+ clones, particularly in alopecia totalis/universalis, a pattern that suggests antigenic drive. Scalp clonality and the number of expanded CD8+ clones among the top 100 scalp clones were significantly decreased by tofacitinib. Because the treated cohort was small and included a single nonresponder, larger studies are needed to assess links between baseline CD8+ expansion and response. Compared with mice, TCR sequences shared between patients were less clear, possibly partly because of HLA diversity across the patient population.

The chain uses TRBV5-1 and TRBJ2-7; the D gene assignment is ambiguous. The TCR originated in a human donor with alopecia areata. The sequences come from CD8+ T cells sorted from blood, collected at week 4, from a patient treated with tofacitinib. The DNA sequence is given as TGCGCCAGCAGCCCCTGGCAATCCTACGAGCAGTACTTC. Translated, this is CASSPWQSYEQYF.